The next 23 T cell receptor beta chains were all read from a single sample in a study of PD-1 blockade in classical Hodgkin lymphoma. Relapse after autologous stem cell transplantation occurred in every patient, and brentuximab vedotin exposure varied. Sequenced by immunoSEQ multiplex PCR; TCRdb stores in-frame clones only, minus some. The sample has about 150,000 clones, approximately 81% seen once. The sample was peripheral blood mononuclear cells (PBMCs), taken before the second cycle of nivolumab. The receptors stem from a human donor with classical Hodgkin lymphoma.

The chain links TRBV10-3 to TRBJ2-7; 7 positions match TRBD1. CDR1 is ENHRY, CDR2 SYGVKD, per germline. J lost 5 bases, V lost 7 bases, and 8 bases had no gene match. The CDR3 is 13 residues long. The CDR3 DNA reads as TGTGCCATCACCGAGAGAGGGGGCAACGAGCAGTACTTC. Its protein product is CAITERGGNEQYF.

This clone has just a few counts. The chain carries TRBV19 and TRBJ1-6; D is possibly TRBD1 (5 bases). CDR1 LNHDA and CDR2 SQIVND come from the germline V gene (reference sequence). Trimming removed 6 bases at V and 9 bases at J, with 18 bases between. The CDR3 consists of 15 residues. As DNA, the CDR3 is TGTGCCAGTAGACTCGGCGGGGCTGAGAGTTCACCCCTCCACTTT. Its protein is CASRLGGAESSPLHF.

The chain links TRBV21-1 to TRBJ1-1; the D segment call TRBD1 is taken from the table without a DNA check. TRBV21-1 is annotated as a pseudogene. The CDR3 is 14 amino acids. The CDR3 sequence: CAHIGQDLNTEAFF. CDR3 DNA: TGTGCCCACATCGGACAGGATCTTAACACTGAAGCTTTCTTT.

The V and J genes are TRBV7-6 and TRBJ1-3; D perhaps matches TRBD1 (6 bases). Looked up from germline, CDR1 is SGHVS and CDR2 is FNYEAQ. Deletions cut 6 bases from V and 2 bases from J, with 14 bases between. The CDR3 runs 15 residues. The CDR3 sequence is CASSSTGIPGNTIYF. The CDR3, as DNA: TGTGCCAGCAGTTCAACAGGGATTCCTGGAAACACCATATATTTT.

This rearrangement joins TRBV4-2 to TRBJ1-6; 11 nucleotides match TRBD1. CDR3 size: 19 residues. Trimming at V came to 6 bases and at J to 1 base, leaving 11 bases not matched to a gene. The V gene's germline CDR1 is LGHNA and CDR2 YNFKEQ. The CDR3 loop reads CASSHPGQGGLSYNSPLHF. The CDR3 DNA follows: TGTGCCAGCAGTCACCCGGGACAGGGGGGCCTATCCTATAATTCACCCCTCCACTTT.

The V call is TRBV27, the J call TRBJ1-5; 12 bases agree with TRBD1. The CDR3 has 18 amino acids. V lost 6 bases, J lost 0 bases, and 9 bases stayed unmatched. CDR1 is MNHEY, CDR2 SMNVEV, per germline (reference sequence). The CDR3 is CASRPGQGAFYSNQPQHF. The DNA for the CDR3 is TGTGCCAGCAGACCGGGACAGGGGGCTTTCTATAGCAATCAGCCCCAGCATTTT.

The J gene is TRBJ1-6, the V gene TRBV7-2; D is undetermined. Germline assignment: CDR1 SGHTA and CDR2 FQGNSA. V lost 2 bases and J lost 4, with 18 bases in between. The CDR3 spans 18 residues. As DNA, the CDR3 is TGTGCCAGCAGCTTAATGAGTTCAGGCCTTTCATATAATTCACCCCTCCACTTT. Translated: CASSLMSSGLSYNSPLHF.

The V and J genes are TRBV14 and TRBJ2-3; D not resolved. The CDR3 extends over 14 amino acids. CDR1 is SGHDN, CDR2 FVKESK, per germline. V lost 2 bases and J 0 bases, leaving 6 bases between the germline ends. The CDR3 sequence: CASSQYESTDTQYF. The DNA of the CDR3 is TGTGCCAGCAGCCAATACGAGAGCACAGATACGCAGTATTTT.

This chain links TRBV19 with TRBJ2-5, with D perhaps assigned TRBD1 or TRBD2 (5 bases each). Germline V gene sequence: CDR1 LNHDA, CDR2 SQIVND (reference sequence). The CDR3 consists of 14 residues. Trimming cost V 7 bases and J 5 bases, with 17 bases left between them. The CDR3, as DNA: TGTGCCAGTACGAGGACACGTGGGAGTGAGACCCAGTACTTC. It codes for CASTRTRGSETQYF.

CDR3 DNA: TGTGCCAGCTCACCAGGGGCTTCGGCAGGGAATGAGCAGTTCTTC. The encoded protein is CASSPGASAGNEQFF. The chain uses TRBV18 and TRBJ2-1; D may be TRBD1 (5 bases). The CDR3 sequence is 15 residues long. V was trimmed by 2 bases and J by 7 bases, leaving 15 bases between them. Germline-derived CDR1 and CDR2 are KGHSH and LQKENI.

This clone was found once. The chain is built from TRBV7-2 and TRBJ2-2; D might be TRBD1 (7 bases). Germline V gene sequence: CDR1 SGHTA, CDR2 FQGNSA. This CDR3 is 13 amino acids long. Trimming stripped 5 bases from V and 8 bases from J, with 12 bases between. Here the CDR3 DNA reads TGTGCCAGCAGCCCCCAGGGGGGAGGGGAGCTGTTTTTT. It yields the protein CASSPQGGGELFF.

This chain connects TRBV15 to TRBJ1-1, with D unresolved. Germline loops: CDR1 LNHNV, CDR2 YYDKDF (reference sequence). The CDR3 spans 13 residues. The ends were cut back, 1 base at V and 0 bases at J, with 3 bases in the middle. CDR3 amino acids: CATSRAVNTEAFF. The CDR3 DNA is TGTGCCACCAGCAGAGCCGTGAACACTGAAGCTTTCTTT.

This clone was observed a few times. This chain joins TRBV2 and TRBJ2-7; D is perhaps TRBD2 (5 bases). CDR1 is SNHLY and CDR2 is FYNNEI in the germline V gene. The CDR3 covers 16 residues. Trimming pared 0 bases from V and 0 bases from J, leaving 12 bases between. The CDR3 nucleotides are TGTGCCAGCAGTGAAGCGGCGGGCCTAGGCTCCTACGAGCAGTACTTC. Protein sequence: CASSEAAGLGSYEQYF.

This clone was seen more than once but under ten times. The chain combines TRBV21-1 with TRBJ1-1. TRBV21-1 is reported as a pseudogene. The CDR3 runs to 18 residues. CDR3 in DNA: TGTGCCAGCAGCAAAGCGTTCCGGGCCAATCGGATGAACACTGAAGCTTTCTTT. Amino acids: CASSKAFRANRMNTEAFF.

This clone was recorded many times. The chain recombines TRBV7-2 with TRBJ2-7; 11 positions agree with TRBD1. Trimming at V came to 4 bases and at J to 1 base, leaving 3 bases not matched to a gene. Germline CDR1 is SGHTA and CDR2 is FQGNSA. The CDR3 sequence is 15 residues long. CDR3 loop: CASSSWDRGSYEQYF. The CDR3 DNA reads as TGTGCCAGCAGCTCCTGGGACAGGGGGTCCTACGAGCAGTACTTC.

The chain uses TRBV7-2 and TRBJ2-7; 8 bases match TRBD2. After removal of 3 bases from V and 13 bases from J, the junction contained 14 bases not matched to a gene. Germline CDR1 SGHTA, CDR2 FQGNSA. This CDR3 spans 14 amino acids. CDR3 sequence (DNA): TGTGCCAGCAGCTTCCGGGGGGGCGCAGAAGAGCCCTACTTC. This translates into CASSFRGGAEEPYF. Supplemented by reference TRBV7-2 and TRBJ2-7, the full variable domain reads GAGVSQSPSNKVTEKGKDVELRCDPISGHTALYWYRQSLGQGLEFLIYFQGNSAPDKSGLPSDRFSAERTGGSVSTLTIQRTQQEDSAVYLCASSFRGGAEEPYFGPGTRLTVT.

J is TRBJ2-7 and V is TRBV28; 8 nucleotides agree with TRBD1. V lost 6 bases, J lost 3 bases, and 10 bases stayed unmatched. CDR1 and CDR2 (germline): MDHEN, SYDVKM. The CDR3 loop spans 15 amino acids. This CDR3 reads CASSGGQGTYYEQYF. The CDR3 DNA reads as TGTGCCAGCAGCGGTGGACAGGGTACCTACTACGAGCAGTACTTC.

V usage is TRBV18 and J usage is TRBJ2-1; no clear D gene. Germline assignment: CDR1 KGHSH and CDR2 LQKENI. The V end lost 2 bases, the J end lost 0 bases, and 8 bases lay between the germline ends. The CDR3 has 15 residues. CDR3 sequence: CASSPIPSSYNEQFF. The CDR3 bases are TGTGCCAGCTCACCAATCCCGAGCTCCTACAATGAGCAGTTCTTC.

V is TRBV2 and J is TRBJ1-1, with 7 bases matching TRBD1. V was clipped by 6 bases and J by 8 bases; unmatched bases: 12. Germline CDR1 and CDR2: SNHLY and FYNNEI. The CDR3 runs to 14 residues. In DNA form, the CDR3 reads TGTGCCAGCAGCACGGACAGGTTAAGCCCGGAAGCTTTCTTT. It encodes CASSTDRLSPEAFF. Combining the CDR3 with reference TRBV2 and TRBJ1-1 gives the whole variable domain EPEVTQTPSHQVTQMGQEVILRCVPISNHLYFYWYRQILGQKVEFLVSFYNNEISEKSEIFDDQFSVERPDGSNFTLKIRSTKLEDSAMYFCASSTDRLSPEAFFGQGTRLTVV.

The V call is TRBV10-3, the J call TRBJ2-2; 9 bases match TRBD2. Germline CDR1 is ENHRY and CDR2 is SYGVKD. Trimming removed 3 bases from V and 2 bases from J; junction bases left unmatched: 10. This CDR3 has 18 residues. CDR3 coding DNA: TGTGCCATCAGTGACTCAGGAGCGGGGGGACTTAACACCGGGGAGCTGTTTTTT. Translation: CAISDSGAGGLNTGELFF.

J is TRBJ2-2 and V is TRBV7-9; the match to TRBD1 covers 11 bases. V lost 5 bases and J lost 4; bases outside the gene matches: 6. The CDR3 has 16 amino acids. Germline V gene data show CDR1 as SEHNR and CDR2 as FQNEAQ (reference sequence). CDR3 DNA: TGTGCCAGCAGCAACCGGGACAGGGGGACCACCGGGGAGCTGTTTTTT. This gives the protein CASSNRDRGTTGELFF.

This rearrangement joins TRBV30 to TRBJ2-7, with D possibly called TRBD1 or TRBD2 (6 bases each). The CDR3 runs to 14 residues. Germline V CDR1 and CDR2: GTSNPN, SVGIG (reference sequence). The V gene lost 0 bases and the J gene lost 3 bases, with 12 bases spanning the gap. This CDR3 is CAWSVGGLIYEQYF. CDR3 DNA: TGTGCCTGGAGTGTTGGGGGGCTGATCTACGAGCAGTACTTC.

The V call is TRBV9, the J call TRBJ1-4; D is uncertain. Deletions cut 0 bases from V and 3 bases from J, with 6 bases between. Germline V lookup: CDR1 SGDLS, CDR2 YYNGEE. This CDR3 has 14 residues. The CDR3 region has the DNA TGTGCCAGCAGCGTAGGGCAGTCTAATGAAAAACTGTTTTTT. Encoded protein: CASSVGQSNEKLFF.